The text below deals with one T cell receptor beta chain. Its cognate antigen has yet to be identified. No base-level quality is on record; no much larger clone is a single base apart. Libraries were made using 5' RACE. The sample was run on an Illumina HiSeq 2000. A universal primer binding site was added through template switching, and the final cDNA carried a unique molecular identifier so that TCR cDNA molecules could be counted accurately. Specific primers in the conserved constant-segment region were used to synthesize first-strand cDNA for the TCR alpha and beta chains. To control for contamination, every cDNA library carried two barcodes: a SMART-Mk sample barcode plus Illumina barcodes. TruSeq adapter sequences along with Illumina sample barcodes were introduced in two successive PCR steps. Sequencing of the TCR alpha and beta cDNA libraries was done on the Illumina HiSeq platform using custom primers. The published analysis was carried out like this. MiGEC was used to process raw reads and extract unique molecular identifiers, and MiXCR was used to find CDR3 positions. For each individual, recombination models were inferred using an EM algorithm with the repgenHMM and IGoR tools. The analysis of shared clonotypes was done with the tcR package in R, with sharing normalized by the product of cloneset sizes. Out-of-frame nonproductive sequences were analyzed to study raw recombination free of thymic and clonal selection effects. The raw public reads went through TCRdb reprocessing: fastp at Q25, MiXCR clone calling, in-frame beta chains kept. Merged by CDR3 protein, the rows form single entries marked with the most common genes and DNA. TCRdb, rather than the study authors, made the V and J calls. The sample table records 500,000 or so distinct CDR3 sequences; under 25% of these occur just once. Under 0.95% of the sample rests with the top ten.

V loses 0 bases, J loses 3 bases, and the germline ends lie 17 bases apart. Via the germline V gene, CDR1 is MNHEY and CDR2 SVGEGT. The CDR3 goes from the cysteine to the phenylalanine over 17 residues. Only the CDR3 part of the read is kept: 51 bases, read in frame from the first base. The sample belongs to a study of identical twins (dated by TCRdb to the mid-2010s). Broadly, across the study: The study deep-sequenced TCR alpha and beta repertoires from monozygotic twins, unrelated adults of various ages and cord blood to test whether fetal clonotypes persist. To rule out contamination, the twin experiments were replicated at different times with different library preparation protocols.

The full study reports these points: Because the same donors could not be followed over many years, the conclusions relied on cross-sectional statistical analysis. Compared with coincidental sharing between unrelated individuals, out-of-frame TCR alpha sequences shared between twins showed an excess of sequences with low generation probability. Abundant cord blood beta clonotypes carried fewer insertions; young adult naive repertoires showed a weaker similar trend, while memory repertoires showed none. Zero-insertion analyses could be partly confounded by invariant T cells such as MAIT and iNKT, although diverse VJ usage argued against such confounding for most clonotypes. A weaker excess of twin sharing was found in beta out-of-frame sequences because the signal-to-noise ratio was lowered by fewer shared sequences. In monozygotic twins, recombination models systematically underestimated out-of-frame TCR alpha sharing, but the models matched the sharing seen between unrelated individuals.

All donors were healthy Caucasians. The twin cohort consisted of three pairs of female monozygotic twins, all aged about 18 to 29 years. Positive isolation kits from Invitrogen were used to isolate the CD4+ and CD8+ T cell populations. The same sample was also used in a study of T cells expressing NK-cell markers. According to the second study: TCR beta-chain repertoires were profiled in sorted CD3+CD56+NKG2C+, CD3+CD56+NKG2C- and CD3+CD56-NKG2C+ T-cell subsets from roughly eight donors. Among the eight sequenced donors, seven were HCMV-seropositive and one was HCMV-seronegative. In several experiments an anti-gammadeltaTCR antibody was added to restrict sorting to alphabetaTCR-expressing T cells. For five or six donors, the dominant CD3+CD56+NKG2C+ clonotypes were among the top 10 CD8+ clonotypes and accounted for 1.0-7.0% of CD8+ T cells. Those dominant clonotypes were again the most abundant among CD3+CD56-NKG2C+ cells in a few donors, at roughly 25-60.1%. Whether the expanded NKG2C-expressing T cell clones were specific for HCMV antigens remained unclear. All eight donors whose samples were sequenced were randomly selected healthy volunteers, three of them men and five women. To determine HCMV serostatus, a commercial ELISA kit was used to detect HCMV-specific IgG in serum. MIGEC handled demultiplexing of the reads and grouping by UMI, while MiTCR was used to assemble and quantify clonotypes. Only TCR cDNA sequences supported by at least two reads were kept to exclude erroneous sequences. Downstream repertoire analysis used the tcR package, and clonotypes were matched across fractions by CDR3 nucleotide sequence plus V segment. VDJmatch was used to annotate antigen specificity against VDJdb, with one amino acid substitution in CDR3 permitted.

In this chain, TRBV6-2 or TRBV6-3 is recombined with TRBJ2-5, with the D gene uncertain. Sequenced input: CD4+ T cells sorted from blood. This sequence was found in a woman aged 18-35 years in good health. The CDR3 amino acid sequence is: CASSYSSGPYHKETQYF. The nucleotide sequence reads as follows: TGTGCCAGCAGTTACTCGAGTGGCCCCTACCACAAAGAGACCCAGTACTTC.